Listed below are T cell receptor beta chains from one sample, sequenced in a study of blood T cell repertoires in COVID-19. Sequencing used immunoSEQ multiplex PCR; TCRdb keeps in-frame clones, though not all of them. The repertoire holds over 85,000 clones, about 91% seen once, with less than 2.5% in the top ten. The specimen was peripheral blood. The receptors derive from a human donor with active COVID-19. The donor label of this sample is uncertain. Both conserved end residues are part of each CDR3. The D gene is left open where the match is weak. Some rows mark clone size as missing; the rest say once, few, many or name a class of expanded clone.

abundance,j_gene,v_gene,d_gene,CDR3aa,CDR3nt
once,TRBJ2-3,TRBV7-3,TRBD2,CASSALEGLAADTQYF,TGTGCCAGCAGCGCCTTAGAGGGGCTAGCGGCAGATACGCAGTATTTT
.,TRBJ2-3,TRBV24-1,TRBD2,CATSEPQGLAGGDTQYF,TGTGCCACCAGTGAACCCCAGGGACTAGCGGGGGGAGATACGCAGTATTTT
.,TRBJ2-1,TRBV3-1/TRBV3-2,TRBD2,CASSRTASGGEQFF,TGTGCCAGCAGCCGGACGGCTAGCGGGGGAGAGCAGTTCTTC
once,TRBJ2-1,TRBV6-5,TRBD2,CASRSSGGNNEQFF,TGTGCCAGCAGATCTAGCGGGGGAAACAATGAGCAGTTCTTC
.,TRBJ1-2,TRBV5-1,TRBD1,CASSLEGQGIRGYTF,TGCGCCAGCAGCTTGGAAGGACAGGGAATACGAGGCTACACCTTC
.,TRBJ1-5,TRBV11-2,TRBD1,CASSQTGGNQPQHF,TGTGCCAGCAGCCAGACAGGGGGTAATCAGCCCCAGCATTTT
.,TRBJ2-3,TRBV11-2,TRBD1,CASSPGQGGTDTQYF,TGTGCCAGCAGCCCGGGACAGGGCGGCACAGATACGCAGTATTTT
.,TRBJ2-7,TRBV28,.,CASSNKNSYEQYF,TGTGCCAGCAGTAACAAGAACTCCTACGAGCAGTACTTC
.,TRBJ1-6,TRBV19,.,CASSIGPIQLNSGNSPLHF,TGTGCCAGTAGTATCGGACCGATCCAACTTAACTCGGGGAATTCACCCCTCCACTTT
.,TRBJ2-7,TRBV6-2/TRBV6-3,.,CASSYSSDSSYEQYF,TGTGCCAGCAGTTACTCATCCGACAGTTCCTACGAGCAGTACTTC
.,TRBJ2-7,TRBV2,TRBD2,CASGSGVGSYEQYF,TGTGCCAGCGGTAGCGGGGTAGGCTCCTACGAGCAGTACTTC
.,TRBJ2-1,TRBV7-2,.,CARPGDFGNEQFF,TGTGCCAGACCCGGGGATTTCGGCAATGAGCAGTTCTTC
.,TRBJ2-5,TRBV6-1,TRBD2,CASSAELAGGPQETQYF,TGTGCCAGCAGTGCCGAACTAGCGGGGGGGCCTCAAGAGACCCAGTACTTC
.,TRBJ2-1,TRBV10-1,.,CASSDSDSLNEQFF,TGCGCCAGCAGTGATTCCGACAGCCTCAATGAGCAGTTCTTC
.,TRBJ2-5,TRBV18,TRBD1,CASSPGQEETQYF,TGTGCCAGCTCACCTGGACAGGAAGAGACCCAGTACTTC
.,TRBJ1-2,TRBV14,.,CASSLGHTRFSYGYTF,TGTGCCAGCAGCCTGGGCCACACTCGCTTTTCATATGGCTACACCTTC
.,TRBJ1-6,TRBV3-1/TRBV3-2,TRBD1,CASSRTGSAGGSPLHF,TGTGCCAGCAGCCGGACAGGTAGTGCTGGAGGTTCACCCCTCCACTTT